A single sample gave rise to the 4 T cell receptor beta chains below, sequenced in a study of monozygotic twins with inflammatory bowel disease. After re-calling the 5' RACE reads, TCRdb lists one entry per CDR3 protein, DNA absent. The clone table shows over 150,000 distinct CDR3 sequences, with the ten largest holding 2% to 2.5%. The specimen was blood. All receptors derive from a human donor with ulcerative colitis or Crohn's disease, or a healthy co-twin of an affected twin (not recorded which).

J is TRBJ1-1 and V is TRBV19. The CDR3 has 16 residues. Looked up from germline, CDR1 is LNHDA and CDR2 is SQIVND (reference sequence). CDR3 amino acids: CASSTLHLARRTEAFF.

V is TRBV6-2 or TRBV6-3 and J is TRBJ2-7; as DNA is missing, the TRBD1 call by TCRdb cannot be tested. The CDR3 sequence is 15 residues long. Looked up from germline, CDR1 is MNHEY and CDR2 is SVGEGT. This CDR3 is CASRIDRATTYEQYF.

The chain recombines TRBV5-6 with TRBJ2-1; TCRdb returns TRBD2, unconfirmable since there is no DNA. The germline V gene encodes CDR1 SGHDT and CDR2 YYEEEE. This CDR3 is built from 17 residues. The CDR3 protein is CASSSPLAGVGYNEQFF.

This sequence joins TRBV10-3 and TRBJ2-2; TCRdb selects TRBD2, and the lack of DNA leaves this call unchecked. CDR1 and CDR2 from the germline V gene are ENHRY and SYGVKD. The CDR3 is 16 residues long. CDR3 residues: CAISERREERTGELFF.